This T cell receptor (beta chain) emerged from a study of blood T cell repertoires in COVID-19. Study in general: The United States, Italy and Spain supplied acute and convalescent COVID-19 samples. T cells, B-cell-depleted T cells, or PBMCs supplied cDNA or gDNA.

This clone appeared a single time. Participant age was roughly 18 to 89 years, and participants resided in about 25 US areas. Trimming removed 2 bases from V and 2 bases from J, with 13 bases in between. Germline CDR1 and CDR2: MDHEN and SYDVKM. This CDR3 has 15 residues. TCRdb's copy holds only in-frame clones and misses some; the assay was immunoSEQ multiplex PCR. Counted here are 60,000 to 75,000 clones, 72% occurring once; the ten biggest clones make up 51%. This receptor was taken from a woman aged 55-69 years who had been exposed to COVID-19. The V call is TRBV28, the J call TRBJ2-7; D may be TRBD1 (5 bases). Sequenced: PBMCs or T cells enriched from blood (not recorded which). In DNA, the CDR3 is TGTGCCAGCAGTTTAAAACCCAGGGCGCCCTACGAGCAGTACTTC. It is translated as CASSLKPRAPYEQYF.